The clone carrying this T cell receptor beta chain has a single count. Its antigen is unknown. Germline CDR1 is DFQATT and CDR2 is SNEGSKA (reference sequence). V lost 5 bases, J lost 6 bases, and 9 bases lay in between. There are 11 residues in the CDR3. Data came from immunoSEQ multiplex PCR; TCRdb stores just in-frame clones and leaves some out. Seen here are tens of thousands of clones, approximately 90% observed once, and the top ten hold roughly 12%. The data stem from a study of OX40 agonist ivuxolimab in advanced cancers. Study findings and constraints: Dosing at 0.1 to 3.0 mg/kg was accompanied by clonal expansion of CD4+ and CD8+ blood T cells by week 6.

This receptor was taken from an adult with an advanced solid tumor such as melanoma, head and neck, liver or kidney cancer. The rearrangement uses TRBV20-1 and TRBJ2-3; unclear D gene. The specimen was CD4+ or CD8+ T cells sorted from blood, collected in a trial of the OX40 agonist ivuxolimab. CDR3 sequence: CSALPWDTQYF. As DNA, the CDR3 is TGCAGTGCTCTCCCCTGGGATACGCAGTATTTT.